The 20 T cell receptor beta chains presented below share a single source sample, sequenced in a study of T cell changes during pregnancy in multiple sclerosis. Assay: immunoSEQ multiplex PCR; the TCRdb copy retains only in-frame clones and omits some. The sample has approximately 74,000 clones; over 80% are singletons. Specimen: peripheral blood, collected before pregnancy. These receptors were collected from a female donor with multiple sclerosis, enrolled in a pregnancy study.

The V and J genes are TRBV19 and TRBJ2-7; 7 bases map to TRBD2. Trimming at V came to 4 bases and at J to 4 bases, leaving 4 bases not matched to a gene. CDR1 LNHDA and CDR2 SQIVND come from the germline V gene (reference sequence). The CDR3 consists of 13 residues. The chain's CDR3 is CASSSGRRYEQYF. The DNA of the CDR3 is TGTGCCAGTAGTAGCGGGAGAAGATACGAGCAGTACTTC.

This chain connects TRBV7-8 to TRBJ2-6, with 9 bases lining up with TRBD1. V lost 2 bases and J lost 1; bases outside the gene matches: 6. This CDR3 is built from 18 residues. Looked up from germline, CDR1 is SGHVS and CDR2 is FQNEAQ. CDR3 nucleotides: TGTGCCAGCAGCTTAAGGGACAGGGTGGGGTCTGGGGCCAACGTCCTGACTTTC. This sequence encodes CASSLRDRVGSGANVLTF.

The chain recombines TRBV2 with TRBJ1-2; TRBD1 might be the D (5 bases). Germline values: CDR1 SNHLY, CDR2 FYNNEI. The V gene lost 1 base and the J gene lost 5 bases, with 11 bases spanning the gap. This CDR3 is 14 amino acids long. For the CDR3, the DNA is TGTGCCAGCAGTGAAGTTGGGGGGGGATATGGCTACACCTTC. It yields the protein CASSEVGGGYGYTF.

The chain joins TRBV28 to TRBJ1-2; no firm D call. Germline loops: CDR1 MDHEN, CDR2 SYDVKM. V was cut by 7 bases and J by 5 bases, with 8 bases left in between. The CDR3 is 11 amino acids. CDR3 DNA: TGTGCCAGCATGCGAGCTTATGGCTACACCTTC. Translated: CASMRAYGYTF.

Written as DNA, the CDR3 is TGCAGCGTTGCTAGCGGGAAGGCGGAGCAGTTCTTC. Its translation is CSVASGKAEQFF. This rearrangement joins TRBV29-1 to TRBJ2-1; 9 positions match TRBD2. Germline trimming cut 4 bases from V and 10 bases from J; bases unmatched to any gene: 5. The germline V gene has CDR1 SQVTM and CDR2 ANQGSEA. The CDR3 runs 12 residues.

V is TRBV5-5 and J is TRBJ2-5, with D possibly being TRBD2 (5 bases). This CDR3 comprises 15 residues. The germline V gene has CDR1 SGHKS and CDR2 YYEKEE (reference sequence). V lost 2 bases, J lost 2 bases, and 13 bases lay in between. Here the CDR3 reads CASSFLPGIQETQYF. For the CDR3, the DNA is TGTGCCAGCAGCTTCTTGCCGGGAATTCAAGAGACCCAGTACTTC.

The chain uses TRBV30 and TRBJ2-1; 10 bases are a match to TRBD2. Unmatched junction bases numbered 9, after V lost 4 bases and J lost 6 bases. The CDR3 consists of 15 residues. The germline gives CDR1 GTSNPN, CDR2 SVGIG (reference sequence). This chain's CDR3 is CAWTSSGRWGNEQFF. The CDR3 bases are TGTGCCTGGACCAGTAGCGGGAGGTGGGGCAATGAGCAGTTCTTC. Full variable domain (rest looked up from reference TRBV30 and TRBJ2-1): SQTIHQWPATLVQPVGSPLSLECTVEGTSNPNLYWYRQAAGRGLQLLFYSVGIGQISSEVPQNLSASRPQDRQFILSSKKLLLSDSGFYLCAWTSSGRWGNEQFFGPGTRLTVL.

This clone was recorded only once. The chain recombines TRBV18 with TRBJ2-7; 9 bases fit TRBD1. CDR1 and CDR2 (germline): KGHSH, LQKENI. The CDR3 has 14 residues. The trim removed 6 bases at V and 2 bases at J, leaving 5 bases unmatched. CDR3 coding DNA: TGTGCCAGCTCCTCGGACAGGGGACCCTACGAGCAGTACTTC. Protein product: CASSSDRGPYEQYF.

This clone occurred once. The V and J genes are TRBV29-1 and TRBJ2-5; TRBD2 matches 7 bases. V lost 7 bases and J lost 5; bases outside the gene matches: 13. The CDR3 spans 14 residues. Germline-derived CDR1 and CDR2 are SQVTM and ANQGSEA. Here the CDR3 DNA reads TGCAGCGCCCGGGGCGGGGGTGGTAAGGAGACCCAGTACTTC. Translating it yields CSARGGGGKETQYF.

V is TRBV28 and J is TRBJ2-3, with 11 bases identical to TRBD2. The CDR3 length is 14 residues. J gave up 6 bases and V 8 bases, and 7 bases lay outside the gene matches. Germline CDR1 is MDHEN and CDR2 is SYDVKM. The CDR3 region is CASLIAGGLDTQYF. The CDR3 nucleotides are TGTGCCAGCCTTATAGCGGGAGGGTTGGATACGCAGTATTTT.

This clone was detected once. This same CDR3 is encoded by further DNA sequences in the sample. The rearrangement uses TRBV29-1 and TRBJ1-1; TRBD1 is a possible D gene (5 bases). The V end was cut by 1 base, the J end by 5 bases, with 11 bases between. The CDR3 covers 13 residues. Germline V gives CDR1 SQVTM, CDR2 ANQGSEA. The CDR3 reads CSVEGRGDTEAFF. CDR3 in DNA: TGCAGCGTTGAAGGCCGGGGGGATACTGAAGCTTTCTTT.

The gene calls are TRBV4-2 and TRBJ1-2; 7 nucleotides align to TRBD1. CDR3 length equals 14 residues. Germline CDR1 is LGHNA and CDR2 is YNFKEQ. Trimming removed 0 bases from V and 6 bases from J; junction bases left unmatched: 4. In DNA form, the CDR3 reads TGTGCCAGCAGCCAAGAACCGACAGGGCATGGCTACACCTTC. It is translated as CASSQEPTGHGYTF.

This chain joins TRBV18 and TRBJ2-2; 9 bases are a match to TRBD2. The CDR3 runs to 15 residues. Germline V gene data show CDR1 as KGHSH and CDR2 as LQKENI. V lost 8 bases and J lost 5; bases outside the gene matches: 9. CDR3 in amino acids: CASLAGTSPTGELFF. The CDR3 region has the DNA TGTGCCAGCCTAGCCGGGACTAGCCCAACCGGGGAGCTGTTTTTT.

The V gene is TRBV7-9, the J gene TRBJ1-2; the D gene is possibly TRBD1 (5 bases). The CDR3 is made up of 13 amino acids. The V end was cut by 3 bases, the J end by 4 bases, with 9 bases between. Per germline, CDR1 SEHNR and CDR2 FQNEAQ (reference sequence). The CDR3 bases are TGTGCCAGCAGCTTGACTAGGGGCTATGGCTACACCTTC. Amino acid sequence: CASSLTRGYGYTF.

The rearrangement joins TRBV15 to TRBJ1-1; D unresolved. V shed 1 base and J shed 4 bases, with 10 bases lying between them. CDR3 length: 14 residues. The V gene's germline CDR1 is LNHNV and CDR2 YYDKDF (reference sequence). The CDR3 spells CATSRVEGGTEAFF. CDR3 nucleotide sequence: TGTGCCACCAGCAGAGTAGAGGGCGGCACTGAAGCTTTCTTT.

V is TRBV6-6 and J is TRBJ1-1; 8 bases align to TRBD1. The V gene's germline CDR1 is MNHNY and CDR2 SVGAGI (reference sequence). V dropped 6 bases and J dropped 5; count of bases not matched to a gene: 5. The CDR3 covers 13 residues. The DNA of the CDR3 is TGTGCCAGCAGCAGTGACAGGGGAACTGAAGCTTTCTTT. It yields the protein CASSSDRGTEAFF.

The rearrangement joins TRBV10-3 to TRBJ2-3, with D perhaps TRBD2 (6 bases). CDR1 and CDR2 (germline): ENHRY, SYGVKD. V was pared by 6 bases and J by 4 bases, with 8 bases between. CDR3 length: 12 residues. In DNA, the CDR3 is TGTGCCATCAGGACTAGTCCAGATACGCAGTATTTT. Its translation: CAIRTSPDTQYF.

V usage is TRBV28 and J usage is TRBJ2-5; D possibly corresponds to TRBD2 (6 bases). Germline lookup yields CDR1 MDHEN and CDR2 SYDVKM. The CDR3 consists of 13 residues. With 6 bases removed from V and 5 bases from J, the gap between germline ends came to 13 bases. As DNA, the CDR3 is TGTGCCAGCAGCCTGGGACTTACCGAGACCCAGTACTTC. It yields the protein CASSLGLTETQYF.

The chain joins TRBV28 to TRBJ2-4; weak D call: TRBD1 (6 bases). V was clipped by 6 bases and J by 0 bases, with 9 bases between them. The CDR3 contains 14 residues. Germline lookup yields CDR1 MDHEN and CDR2 SYDVKM. The chain's CDR3 is CASSTGLAKNIQYF. The CDR3 coding sequence is TGTGCCAGCAGCACAGGGCTAGCCAAAAACATTCAGTACTTC.

This chain links TRBV5-4 with TRBJ2-6, with TRBD2 as a possible D gene (5 bases). Trimming removed 3 bases at V and 0 bases at J, with 13 bases between. Germline V lookup: CDR1 SGHNT, CDR2 YYREEE (reference sequence). The CDR3 totals 17 residues. CDR3 residues: CASSSGKSNSGANVLTF. CDR3 nucleotides: TGTGCCAGCAGCTCGGGGAAATCCAACTCTGGGGCCAACGTCCTGACTTTC.